This record covers a single T cell receptor beta chain. Antigen unknown. The record originates from a study of identifying expanded T cells in peripheral blood. Findings and limits, study-wide: Roughly 1.2 clones differed between technical replicates, versus about 15 and 19 over time. Approximately two-week clone count variance significantly increased as total template count grew.

Germline V gene data show CDR1 as MDHEN and CDR2 as SYDVKM. Trimming pared 9 bases from V and 0 bases from J, leaving 8 bases between. The CDR3 extends over 12 amino acids. The method was immunoSEQ multiplex PCR; TCRdb's version includes in-frame clones alone and lacks a portion of them. The sample shows approximately 120,000 clones, 75% to 90% of them seen only once. Collection occurred without any documented infections or immune events in donors. The specimen was blood. The rearrangement joins TRBV28 to TRBJ1-2; no clear D gene. The origin of this receptor is a person aged 18 to 75 in good health. This CDR3 is CASLTANYGYTF. CDR3 coding DNA: TGTGCCAGTTTAACAGCTAACTATGGCTACACCTTC.